A selection of T cell receptor beta chains follows, all from one sample in a study of blood T cell repertoires in COVID-19. The assay was immunoSEQ multiplex PCR, and TCRdb's table has in-frame clones only and misses some. The table records tens of thousands of clones, about 91% of them present only once. The material sequenced was peripheral blood. These receptor sequences come from a man between 60 and 75 years old with acute or convalescent COVID-19. Both conserved end residues are part of each CDR3. The order of the fields is V gene, clone size, D gene, J gene, CDR3 protein, CDR3 DNA. The D gene is left open where the match is weak. Part of the rows lack a size; the others show once, few, many or a class for expanded clones.

>TRBV6-5|NA|NA|TRBJ1-2
CASSSYRDGYTF
TGTGCCAGCAGTTCCTACAGGGACGGCTACACCTTC
>TRBV11-3|once|NA|TRBJ2-7
CASSGLRTSTHEQYF
TGTGCCAGCAGCGGCCTCCGGACATCGACGCACGAGCAGTACTTC
>TRBV19|NA|TRBD1|TRBJ1-4
CASSSSGGRTNEKLFF
TGTGCCAGTAGTTCCTCAGGGGGCCGGACTAATGAAAAACTGTTTTTT
>TRBV27|NA|TRBD1|TRBJ1-1
CASSPRDRGRFTEAFF
TGTGCCAGCAGTCCCCGGGACAGGGGGCGCTTCACTGAAGCTTTCTTT
>TRBV28|NA|NA|TRBJ1-1
CASYGTGPNTEAFF
TGTGCCAGCTACGGTACAGGGCCGAACACTGAAGCTTTCTTT
>TRBV6-5|NA|TRBD2|TRBJ2-7
CASSYRLLAGVDEQYF
TGTGCCAGCAGTTATAGGCTTCTAGCGGGAGTTGACGAGCAGTACTTC
>TRBV28|NA|NA|TRBJ1-5
CASNGSGQPQHF
TGTGCCAGCAACGGCTCAGGGCAGCCCCAGCATTTT
>TRBV6-6|NA|TRBD1|TRBJ1-6
CASRPDRGNSPLHF
TGTGCCAGCAGGCCGGACAGGGGTAATTCACCCCTCCACTTT
>TRBV11-3|NA|NA|TRBJ1-6
CASSFRDSPLHF
TGTGCCAGCAGCTTCCGGGATTCACCCCTCCACTTT
>TRBV11-3|NA|TRBD2|TRBJ2-2
CASSLDQTSGRGTGELFF
TGTGCCAGCAGCTTAGATCAAACTAGCGGGAGAGGGACCGGGGAGCTGTTTTTT
>TRBV28|NA|NA|TRBJ1-6
CASSLTSVNSPLHF
TGTGCCAGCAGTTTAACGAGCGTCAATTCACCCCTCCACTTT
>TRBV18|NA|NA|TRBJ1-5
CASSYAGSNNQPQHF
TGTGCCAGCTCCTACGCGGGGTCTAATAATCAGCCCCAGCATTTT
>TRBV18|NA|NA|TRBJ1-1
CASSEGNTEAFF
TGTGCCAGCTCAGAGGGGAACACTGAAGCTTTCTTT
>TRBV11-3|NA|NA|TRBJ2-2
CASSRIRQRDTGELFF
TGTGCCAGCAGCCGAATACGGCAGAGGGACACCGGGGAGCTGTTTTTT
>TRBV12-3/TRBV12-4|NA|NA|TRBJ2-2
CASRGRETGELFF
TGTGCCAGCAGAGGAAGGGAGACCGGGGAGCTGTTTTTT
>TRBV7-9|NA|NA|TRBJ2-5
CASNQEGRLQETQYF
TGTGCCAGCAACCAGGAGGGCCGACTCCAGGAGACCCAGTACTTC
>TRBV18|NA|TRBD1|TRBJ1-2
CASSPQPGGFGYTF
TGTGCCAGCTCACCACAGCCAGGGGGCTTTGGCTACACCTTC
>TRBV28|NA|TRBD1|TRBJ1-2
CASSYGTGLSYGYTF
TGTGCCAGCAGTTATGGGACAGGGTTAAGCTATGGCTACACCTTC
>TRBV11-3|NA|NA|TRBJ2-7
CASKQSYEQYF
TGTGCCAGCAAACAGAGCTACGAGCAGTACTTC
>TRBV28|NA|NA|TRBJ2-7
CASSLSPPGDYEQYF
TGTGCCAGCAGTTTATCCCCGCCCGGAGACTACGAGCAGTACTTC
>TRBV5-5|NA|NA|TRBJ1-2
CASSRQYGYTF
TGTGCCAGCAGCCGACAGTATGGCTACACCTTC
>TRBV30|NA|TRBD1|TRBJ1-1
CALTGGKTEAFF
TGTGCCCTTACAGGGGGGAAGACTGAAGCTTTCTTT
>TRBV29-1|NA|NA|TRBJ2-3
CSSVRRGQLTSTDTQYF
TGCAGCTCGGTCCGGAGAGGACAACTGACTAGCACAGATACGCAGTATTTT
>TRBV28|NA|NA|TRBJ1-2
CASSPFRRPRGGYTF
TGTGCCAGCAGCCCGTTCAGACGGCCCCGAGGGGGCTACACCTTC
>TRBV5-6|NA|TRBD1|TRBJ1-5
CASSSDRGAHQPQHF
TGTGCCAGCAGCTCTGACAGGGGCGCCCATCAGCCCCAGCATTTT
>TRBV2|NA|NA|TRBJ2-1
CASSLTQGSDEQFF
TGTGCCAGCAGCTTAACACAGGGTTCCGATGAGCAGTTCTTC
>TRBV9|NA|NA|TRBJ1-4
CASSVGPHEKLFF
TGTGCCAGCAGCGTAGGGCCCCATGAAAAACTGTTTTTT
>TRBV5-5|NA|NA|TRBJ1-1
CASSLRHNMNTEAFF
TGTGCCAGCAGCTTGCGACATAACATGAACACTGAAGCTTTCTTT
>TRBV15|NA|TRBD1|TRBJ1-5
CATSSWGDSSNQPQHF
TGTGCCACCAGCAGTTGGGGGGACAGTAGCAATCAGCCCCAGCATTTT
>TRBV6-5|once|NA|TRBJ2-7
CASSRRTGRAYEQYF
TGTGCCAGCAGCCGTCGGACAGGGAGGGCCTACGAGCAGTACTTC
>TRBV6-5|once|TRBD1|TRBJ1-1
CASSATRDRRAEAFF
TGTGCCAGCAGCGCGACCCGGGACAGAAGGGCTGAAGCTTTCTTT
>TRBV7-9|once|NA|TRBJ2-1
CASSPAGVSRNEQFF
TGTGCCAGCAGCCCAGCGGGCGTATCCCGCAATGAGCAGTTCTTC
>TRBV27|NA|NA|TRBJ2-1
CASRLGGSSYNEQFF
TGTGCCAGCAGACTTGGTGGGAGTTCATACAATGAGCAGTTCTTC
>TRBV20-1|NA|NA|TRBJ2-5
CSAQPGETQYF
TGCAGTGCGCAGCCCGGGGAGACCCAGTACTTC
>TRBV2|NA|NA|TRBJ1-5
CASSEDRRHQPQHF
TGTGCCAGCAGTGAAGACAGGCGGCATCAGCCCCAGCATTTT
>TRBV20-1|NA|TRBD1|TRBJ1-1
CSASGQDEAFF
TGCAGTGCTAGCGGACAGGATGAAGCTTTCTTT
>TRBV4-3|NA|NA|TRBJ1-2
CASSQDRSRGYTF
TGCGCCAGCAGCCAAGATCGGTCCCGTGGCTACACCTTC
>TRBV9|NA|NA|TRBJ2-1
CASSVGSTGNNEQFF
TGTGCCAGCAGCGTAGGGTCGACGGGTAACAATGAGCAGTTCTTC
>TRBV4-3|NA|TRBD1|TRBJ2-7
CASSQGPGQGAREQYF
TGCGCCAGCAGCCAAGGTCCGGGACAGGGGGCAAGGGAGCAGTACTTC
>TRBV7-9|NA|NA|TRBJ1-1
CASSLMNTEAFF
TGTGCCAGCAGCCTTATGAACACTGAAGCTTTCTTT
>TRBV2|NA|TRBD1|TRBJ2-1
CASSRPGQGSNEQFF
TGTGCCAGCAGTAGACCGGGACAGGGATCCAATGAGCAGTTCTTC
>TRBV10-2|NA|TRBD1|TRBJ1-1
CASSHTGGTEAFF
TGCGCCAGCAGTCATACAGGGGGCACTGAAGCTTTCTTT
>TRBV4-3|NA|TRBD1|TRBJ1-5
CASSQDGTGNRQPQHF
TGCGCCAGCAGCCAAGATGGGACAGGGAACCGGCAGCCCCAGCATTTT
>TRBV5-5|NA|NA|TRBJ1-5
CASSLGGVGQPQHF
TGTGCCAGCAGCTTGGGCGGGGTGGGTCAGCCCCAGCATTTT
>TRBV28|NA|NA|TRBJ1-5
CASSLIRDQPQHF
TGTGCCAGCAGTCTAATCAGGGATCAGCCCCAGCATTTT
>TRBV2|NA|NA|TRBJ2-2
CASREPQGGGELFF
TGTGCCAGCAGGGAACCCCAAGGGGGCGGGGAGCTGTTTTTT
>TRBV28|NA|TRBD1|TRBJ2-7
CASSSLTGANYEQYF
TGTGCCAGCAGTTCCCTGACAGGGGCGAACTACGAGCAGTACTTC
>TRBV5-1|NA|NA|TRBJ2-1
CASSTGPDNEQFF
TGCGCCAGCAGCACTGGGCCCGACAATGAGCAGTTCTTC
>TRBV30|NA|NA|TRBJ1-2
CASGTREANYGYTF
TGTGCCTCCGGAACGAGGGAGGCTAACTATGGCTACACCTTC
>TRBV11-3|NA|NA|TRBJ1-1
CASSATGSNTEAFF
TGTGCCAGCAGCGCCACCGGGAGCAACACTGAAGCTTTCTTT
>TRBV24-1|NA|NA|TRBJ2-2
CATSDLRRGNTGELFF
TGTGCCACCAGTGATTTGCGGAGGGGGAACACCGGGGAGCTGTTTTTT